This T cell receptor (beta chain) is drawn from a study of blood T cell repertoires in COVID-19. Repertoires were generated with immunoSEQ multiplex PCR, while TCRdb's copy carries only in-frame clones and drops some. This sample yields about 53,000 clones, of which more than 85% are seen a single time; approximately 3% belongs to the top ten. With 8 bases removed from V and 4 bases from J, the gap between germline ends came to 12 bases. CDR3 size: 13 residues. This receptor was taken from a human donor in a cohort sampled during active COVID-19. The V and J genes are TRBV12-3 or TRBV12-4 and TRBJ1-3; D perhaps matches TRBD1 (5 bases). The specimen sequenced was peripheral blood. The CDR3 spells CASSQDQGNTIYF. The CDR3 DNA sequence: TGTGCCAGCTCACAGGACCAAGGAAACACCATATATTTT.